This is a list of T cell receptor beta chains from one sample in a study of blood T cell repertoires in COVID-19. TCRdb keeps only in-frame clones here, not all; method: immunoSEQ multiplex PCR. Among more than 250,000 clones listed, about 92% were seen once. Sequencing used PBMCs or T cells enriched from blood (not recorded which). Receptors originate from a woman in her twenties or thirties who had recovered from COVID-19. Both conserved end residues are part of each CDR3. A D gene is named only where the DNA matches it firmly.

v_gene	d_gene	CDR3aa
TRBV28	TRBD1	CASSRDRGLFMSNQPQHF
TRBV7-9	-	CASSPTDRPETQYF
TRBV4-2	-	CASSQDGNSNQPQHF
TRBV11-3	-	CASSLGGQETQYF
TRBV2	-	CASRPGAYGYTF
TRBV7-9	-	CASSPSGGRGTNEKLFF
TRBV1	-	CTSSQELAGNLNEQFF
TRBV4-3	-	CASSQAPQDYLGDTQYF
TRBV7-2	-	CASSPEEGSAYNEQFF
TRBV5-6	TRBD2	CASSLAAGATNEQFF
TRBV28	-	CASSFSGTTSGNTIYF
TRBV30	-	CAWSVLGYGYTF
TRBV11-3	-	CASESRGNHTGELFF
TRBV7-9	TRBD1	CASSPKTGLGAFF
TRBV5-1	-	CASSLSLTRQETQYF
TRBV7-9	-	CASSRSGSILNTEAFF
TRBV19	-	CASTQGLDYGYTF
TRBV4-2	-	CASSPYQAGPSEGTIYF
TRBV15	-	CATSRDFSITAYEQYF
TRBV5-6	TRBD1	CASARQGWDTEAFF
TRBV4-1	-	CASSPQVSYEQYF
TRBV6-5	-	CASSYSARDGYTF
TRBV19	-	CASSMRGGFGEQYF
TRBV28	-	CASSLTDSWNEQFF
TRBV10-3	TRBD2	CAISVDKSGAHNEQFF
TRBV11-3	TRBD2	CASSLVGGGQHTDTQYF
TRBV4-1	TRBD1	CASSPRTFRGTANTEAFF
TRBV7-9	-	CASSSQGSGTEAFF
TRBV7-3	-	CASSLAGTNTGELFF
TRBV7-8	TRBD2	CASSVLAASYEQYF
TRBV3-1/TRBV3-2	-	CASSLSSVSSYEQYF
TRBV29-1	-	CSVSWTYTDTQYF
TRBV12-5	-	CASGLETGNKAFF
TRBV15	TRBD2	CATSRAPGGSYEQYF
TRBV28	-	CASRPTTGERSGELFF
TRBV9	-	CASSVATTTWTSTDTQYF
TRBV5-1	-	CASSTGTSTDTQYF
TRBV4-3	TRBD1	CASSQDIGTGYEQYF
TRBV30	TRBD1	CAWTQQGAGETQYF